The 4 T cell receptor beta chains given below trace back to one sample, sequenced in a study of blood T cell repertoires in COVID-19. Profiling relied on immunoSEQ multiplex PCR, and the TCRdb table lists in-frame clones only, not all of them. The sample carries some 290,000 clones, under 90% recorded once. The sequenced sample was peripheral blood. Source of these receptors: an older woman with active or convalescent COVID-19.

Remarks on this clone: The same CDR3 arises from other DNA sequences in this sample as well. The chain employs TRBV18 and TRBJ2-7; 9 bases are shared with TRBD2. CDR1 and CDR2 from the germline V gene are KGHSH and LQKENI. The V gene end was trimmed by 2 bases and the J gene end by 0 bases; junction bases not matched to a gene: 2. The length of the CDR3 is 15 residues. CDR3 residues: CASSPSGGSSYEQYF. For the CDR3, the DNA is TGTGCCAGCTCACCAAGCGGGGGGTCCTCCTACGAGCAGTACTTC.

This clone was found once. The same CDR3 also results from other DNA sequences found in this sample. This chain joins TRBV9 and TRBJ2-2; TRBD1 aligns across 9 bases. Germline V gives CDR1 SGDLS, CDR2 YYNGEE. V gave up 4 bases and J gave up 5 bases; unmatched junction bases: 6. The CDR3 consists of 15 residues. The CDR3 DNA reads as TGTGCCAGCAGCAAACAGGGGGCGAGGACCGGGGAGCTGTTTTTT. Translation: CASSKQGARTGELFF.

The rearrangement uses TRBV5-1 and TRBJ2-3; 7 bases fit TRBD1. The V gene's germline CDR1 is SGHRS and CDR2 YFSETQ. The CDR3 loop spans 17 amino acids. Trimming cost V 3 bases and J 0 bases; bases outside gene matches: 10. The CDR3: CASSSPHTQGSTDTQYF. The CDR3 DNA sequence: TGCGCCAGCAGCTCCCCCCACACACAGGGGAGCACAGATACGCAGTATTTT.

The chain links TRBV6-2 or TRBV6-3 to TRBJ1-6; 7 bases match TRBD1. This CDR3 region has 15 residues. V was clipped by 1 base and J by 11 bases; unmatched bases: 8. CDR1 MNHEY and CDR2 SVGEGT come from the germline V gene. CDR3 nucleotide sequence: TGTGCCAGCAGTTACTTCGACAGGGATTCGACACCCCTCCACTTT. This translates into CASSYFDRDSTPLHF.